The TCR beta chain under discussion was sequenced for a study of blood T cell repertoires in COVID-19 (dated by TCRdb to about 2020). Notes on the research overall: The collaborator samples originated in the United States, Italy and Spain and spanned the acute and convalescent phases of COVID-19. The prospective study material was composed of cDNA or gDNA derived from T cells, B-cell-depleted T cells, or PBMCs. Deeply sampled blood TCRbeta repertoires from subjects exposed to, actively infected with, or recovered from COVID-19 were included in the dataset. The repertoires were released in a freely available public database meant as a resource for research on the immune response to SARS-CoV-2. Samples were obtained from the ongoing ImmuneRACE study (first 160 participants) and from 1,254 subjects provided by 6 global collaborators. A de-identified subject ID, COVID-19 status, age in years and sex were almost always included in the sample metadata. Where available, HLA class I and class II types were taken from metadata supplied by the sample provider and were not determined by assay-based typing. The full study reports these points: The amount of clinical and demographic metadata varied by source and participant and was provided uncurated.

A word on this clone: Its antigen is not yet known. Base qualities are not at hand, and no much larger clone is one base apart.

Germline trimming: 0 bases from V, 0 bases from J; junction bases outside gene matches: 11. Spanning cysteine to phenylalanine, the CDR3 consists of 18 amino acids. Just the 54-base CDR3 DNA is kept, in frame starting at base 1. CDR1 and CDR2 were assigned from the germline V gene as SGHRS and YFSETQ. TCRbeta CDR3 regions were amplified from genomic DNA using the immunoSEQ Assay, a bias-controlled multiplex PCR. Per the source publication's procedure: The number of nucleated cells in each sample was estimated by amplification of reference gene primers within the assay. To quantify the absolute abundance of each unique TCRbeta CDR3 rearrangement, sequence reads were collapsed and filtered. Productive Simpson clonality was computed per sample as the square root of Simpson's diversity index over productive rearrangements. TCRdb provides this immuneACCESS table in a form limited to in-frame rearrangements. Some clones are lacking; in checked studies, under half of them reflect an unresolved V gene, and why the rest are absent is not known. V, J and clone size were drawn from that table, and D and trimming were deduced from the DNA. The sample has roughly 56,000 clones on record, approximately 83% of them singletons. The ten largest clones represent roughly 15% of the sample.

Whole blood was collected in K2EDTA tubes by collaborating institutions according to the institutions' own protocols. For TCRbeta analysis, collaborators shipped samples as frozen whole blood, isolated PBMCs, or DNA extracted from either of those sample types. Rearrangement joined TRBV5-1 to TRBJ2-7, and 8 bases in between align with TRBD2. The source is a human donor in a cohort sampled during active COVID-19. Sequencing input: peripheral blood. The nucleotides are TGCGCCAGCAGCTTGGGGCCTCCATCCAGCGGGAGCTCCTACGAGCAGTACTTC. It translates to CASSLGPPSSGSSYEQYF.